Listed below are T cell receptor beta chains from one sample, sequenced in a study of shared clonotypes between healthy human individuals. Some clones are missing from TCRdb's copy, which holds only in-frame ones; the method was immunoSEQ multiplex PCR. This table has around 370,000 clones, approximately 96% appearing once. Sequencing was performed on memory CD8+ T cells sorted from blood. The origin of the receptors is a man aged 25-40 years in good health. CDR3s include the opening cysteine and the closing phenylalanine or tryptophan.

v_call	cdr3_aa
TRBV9	CASSVDPSYEQYF
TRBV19	CASTLEKPYGYTF
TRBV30	CASSQGLHYGYTF
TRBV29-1	CSLSRRDGNYGYTF
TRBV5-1	CASSLVSGSIYEQYF
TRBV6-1	CASSEADTQTGELFF
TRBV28	CASSYNYEQYF
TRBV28	CASSLLGGERETQYF
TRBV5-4	CASSYRFNEQFF
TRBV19	CASRQGASTDTQYF
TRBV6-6	CASGTLSYSNQPQHF
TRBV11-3	CASSRDRGYEQYF
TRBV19	CASSIGTGGLNTEAFF
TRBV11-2	CASSPLTRGYTEAFF
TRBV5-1	CASSLLGSTNEKLFF
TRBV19	CASSTRQGRYNEQFF
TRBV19	CASRTGGRGYTF
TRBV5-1	CASSLQGGTNEKLFF